The clone carrying this TCR beta chain appeared many times. Its target is unknown. This record comes from a study of neurological immune-mediated disorders. Germline lookup yields CDR1 MDHEN and CDR2 SYDVKM. V trimming: 8 bases; J trimming: 6 bases; junction bases outside the gene matches: 10. The CDR3 extends over 13 amino acids. Study findings and constraints: HTLV-1-associated myelopathy displayed the greatest TCR clonal expansion, and multiple sclerosis exhibited the smallest, lower than that of healthy controls. TCR-beta repertoires seemed private in all groups, with no expanded CDR3 amino acid sequences shared.

Time point noted: technical triplicate 3. For the sorted libraries, 900,000 to 1,000,000 CD4+ or CD8+ T cells were used. 5'RACE with 10-nucleotide random UMIs generated the cDNA. TCRdb ran MiXCR on the 5' RACE reads and lists one entry per CDR3 protein. The table lists 25,000 to 35,000 distinct CDR3 sequences, about 16% of them singletons. Sample: CD4+ T cells from blood. The origin of this receptor is a female donor with HTLV-1-associated myelopathy (HAM/TSP). The V gene is TRBV28, the J gene TRBJ2-7; TRBD2 matches 7 bases. CDR3 sequence: CASGEGRRREQYF. The CDR3 bases are TGTGCCAGCGGGGAGGGGAGGCGTCGCGAGCAGTACTTC.